This T cell receptor beta chain was obtained from a study of T cells in Graves' hyperthyroidism and ophthalmopathy. This clonotype was counted at least ten times. Its specificity is unknown. Lactation, pregnancy, other autoimmune disease or uncontrolled infection excluded patients. Amplification yielded TCR beta CDR3 regions, with RNA transcripts as the source. The HTBI primer set drove a first-round RT-PCR of the TCR CDR3. TCRdb re-called the multiplex PCR reads with MiXCR, one entry per CDR3 protein. Among approximately 590,000 distinct CDR3 sequences listed, around a sixth were seen once. Regarding the study as a whole: Ophthalmopathy and stable hyperthyroidism were separated by a 13 V-J model.

Trimming removed 10 bases from V and 6 bases from J, with 21 bases in between. This CDR3 has 14 amino acids. The germline gives CDR1 MNHNS, CDR2 SASEGT. Specimen: blood. V is TRBV6-1 and J is TRBJ1-2; the D gene is possibly TRBD1 (6 bases). The clonotype originates from a young woman with Graves' hyperthyroidism. CDR3 sequence (DNA): TGTGCCACCGACCTAAAAATAGGGGGGGATGGCTACACCTTC. It yields the protein CATDLKIGGDGYTF.